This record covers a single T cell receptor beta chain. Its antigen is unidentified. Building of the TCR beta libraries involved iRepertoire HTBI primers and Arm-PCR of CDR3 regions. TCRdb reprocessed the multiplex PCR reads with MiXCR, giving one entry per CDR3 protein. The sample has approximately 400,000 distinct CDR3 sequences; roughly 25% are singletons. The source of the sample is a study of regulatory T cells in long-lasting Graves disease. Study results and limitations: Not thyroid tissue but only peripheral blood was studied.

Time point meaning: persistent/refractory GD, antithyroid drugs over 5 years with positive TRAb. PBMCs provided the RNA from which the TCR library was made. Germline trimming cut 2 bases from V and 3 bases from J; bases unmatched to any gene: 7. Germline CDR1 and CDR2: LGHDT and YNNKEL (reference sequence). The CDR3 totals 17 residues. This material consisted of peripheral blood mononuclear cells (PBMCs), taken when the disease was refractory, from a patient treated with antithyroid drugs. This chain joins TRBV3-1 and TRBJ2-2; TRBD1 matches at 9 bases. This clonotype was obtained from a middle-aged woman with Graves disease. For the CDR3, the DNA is TGTGCCAGCAGCCAACAACGGACAGGGGCTGACACCGGGGAGCTGTTTTTT. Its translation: CASSQQRTGADTGELFF.